This T cell receptor (beta chain) was found in a study of blood T cell repertoires in COVID-19. Germline CDR1 reads SGHTA; CDR2 reads FQGTGA. Losses at the gene ends were 0 bases for V and 5 bases for J; bases not matched to a gene: 9. The CDR3 length is 17 residues. TCRdb keeps only in-frame clones here, not all; method: immunoSEQ multiplex PCR. The table has 400,000 to 450,000 clones, about 90% seen once; the top ten hold approximately 0.92%. The origin of this receptor is a man aged 18 to 35 with COVID-19, enrolled during active disease. Sequenced input: peripheral blood. The V call is TRBV7-3, the J call TRBJ2-5; 10 bases fit TRBD2. The CDR3 DNA reads as TGTGCCAGCAGCTTAACGGGGCTAGCGGGAGTGGGTGAGACCCAGTACTTC. It codes for CASSLTGLAGVGETQYF.